This T cell receptor (beta chain) was sequenced in a study of T cell repertoires in cytomegalovirus infection. Whole-study context: CMV infection together with matching HLA type was indicated by public TCR beta signatures.

MiXCR was run by TCRdb on the reads, yielding one entry per CDR3 protein. The sample has approximately 500,000 distinct CDR3 sequences, more than 30% seen once. The CDR3 spans 16 residues. Germline CDR1 MGHRA, CDR2 YSYEKL. The trim removed 0 bases at V and 7 bases at J, leaving 8 bases unmatched. Study results and caveats: The ex vivo response showed dominance by HLA-C-restricted CMV-specific TCR beta clonotypes. Accumulated public TCR beta family frequency recognized individuals carrying CMV together with the relevant HLA.

A remark on this clonotype: The antigen remains undetermined.

The input for sequencing was cultured PBMCs, taken from culture after CMV antigen stimulation. The chain uses TRBV4-1 and TRBJ2-1; 8 bases map to TRBD2. This clonotype originated in a human donor in good health (CMV status not recorded). Some clones in this sample may be carry-over from other donors' samples. CDR3 coding DNA: TGCGCCAGCAGCCAAGATAAAACCGGACTAGCTAATGAGCAGTTCTTC. This translates into CASSQDKTGLANEQFF.